This T cell receptor (beta chain) came from a study of Tregs in tolerant kidney transplant recipients. Study results and caveats: Findings come from small patient numbers and require larger validation. Expanding Tregs on activated donor B cells appeared to best identify donor-specific TCRbeta clones.

The protocol was immunoSEQ multiplex PCR, while the TCRdb copy is restricted to in-frame clones and leaves out a portion. There are over 50,000 clones in the sample; 65% to 85% occur only once, and less than 5.5% lies in the top ten. Unstimulated Tregs (CD4+CD25+CD127-) and CD4+CD25- non-Tregs were sorted from PBMCs. Turning to this clone: Its cognate antigen is unknown.

This CDR3 has 14 residues. Germline-derived CDR1 and CDR2 are LGHNA and YSLEER. V was clipped by 2 bases and J by 4 bases, with 11 bases between them. The specimen was CD4+ T cells from blood. The source of this sequence is a human donor in good health. The chain joins TRBV4-3 to TRBJ1-2; D not certain. CDR3 region: CASSQSMNGYGYTF. Here the CDR3 DNA reads TGCGCCAGCAGCCAAAGCATGAACGGCTATGGCTACACCTTC.